The 19 T cell receptor beta chains below all came from one sample that was sequenced in a study of T cell responses to AZD1222 COVID-19 vaccine. Method: immunoSEQ multiplex PCR; TCRdb's copy keeps in-frame clones and lacks some. The data hold 85,000 to 120,000 clones, with approximately 88% observed a single time. This specimen was peripheral blood, taken on day 0 of AZD1222 vaccination. The receptors come from an adult in good health.

The rearrangement uses TRBV9 and TRBJ1-1; 9 bases agree with TRBD1. V lost 0 bases to trimming and J lost 4 bases; unmatched junction nucleotides: 10. CDR3 length equals 17 residues. Germline V CDR1 and CDR2: SGDLS, YYNGEE. This chain's CDR3 is CASSVADRGMVGTEAFF. As DNA, the CDR3 is TGTGCCAGCAGCGTAGCAGACAGGGGGATGGTCGGCACTGAAGCTTTCTTT. Full variable domain (missing parts from reference TRBV9 and TRBJ1-1): DSGVTQTPKHLITATGQRVTLRCSPRSGDLSVYWYQQSLDQGLQFLIQYYNGEERAKGNILERFSAQQFPDLHSELNLSSLELGDSALYFCASSVADRGMVGTEAFFGQGTRLTVV.

The chain employs TRBV10-3 and TRBJ2-2; D possibly corresponds to TRBD2 (6 bases). The CDR3 runs 16 residues. In germline, CDR1 is ENHRY, CDR2 SYGVKD. V lost 0 bases and J 1 base, leaving 9 bases between the germline ends. CDR3: CAISESGRGNTGELFF. The DNA of the CDR3 is TGTGCCATCAGTGAGTCTGGGCGGGGGAACACCGGGGAGCTGTTTTTT.

V and J are TRBV20-1 and TRBJ1-6; D unclear. Deletions cut 3 bases from V and 2 bases from J, with 11 bases between. CDR3 length: 15 amino acids. The germline V gene encodes CDR1 DFQATT and CDR2 SNEGSKA (reference sequence). This chain's CDR3 is CSASVGNPYNSPLHF. The CDR3 bases are TGCAGTGCTAGTGTCGGCAATCCCTATAATTCACCCCTCCACTTT.

V is TRBV28 and J is TRBJ1-1, with D perhaps matching TRBD1 (6 bases). Germline lookup yields CDR1 MDHEN and CDR2 SYDVKM. V was cut by 9 bases and J by 8 bases, with 13 bases left in between. The CDR3 sequence is 11 residues long. In nucleotides, the CDR3 is TGTGCCAGTTGGGGGCTCACCGAAGCTTTCTTT. Protein: CASWGLTEAFF.

This clone has more than one count but fewer than ten. In nucleotides, the CDR3 is TGTGCCAGCCACAGCGGGGGGACTTACAATGAGCAGTTCTTC. It specifies CASHSGGTYNEQFF. The chain has TRBV6-5 and TRBJ2-1; 9 positions agree with TRBD2. After removal of 8 bases from V and 4 bases from J, the junction contained 6 bases not matched to a gene. Germline V CDR1 and CDR2: MNHEY, SVGAGI. The CDR3 has 14 residues.

V and J are TRBV2 and TRBJ2-7; D perhaps matches TRBD2 (6 bases). CDR3 length: 14 residues. Germline values: CDR1 SNHLY, CDR2 FYNNEI. Deletions cut 8 bases from V and 2 bases from J, with 16 bases between. The CDR3: CASLEASVPYEQYF. Here the CDR3 DNA reads TGTGCCAGCCTTGAGGCTAGCGTACCCTACGAGCAGTACTTC.

The rearrangement links TRBV9 to TRBJ2-2, with 10 bases identical to TRBD1. The CDR3 covers 17 residues. Germline-derived CDR1 and CDR2 are SGDLS and YYNGEE. The trim removed 5 bases at V and 3 bases at J, leaving 10 bases unmatched. CDR3 loop: CASSGGQGHLYTGELFF. The DNA of the CDR3 is TGTGCCAGCAGTGGGGGACAGGGGCATCTCTACACCGGGGAGCTGTTTTTT.

This chain connects TRBV19 to TRBJ1-2, with D uncertain. V was clipped by 5 bases and J by 3 bases, with 7 bases between them. CDR3 size: 12 residues. From germline, CDR1 is LNHDA and CDR2 SQIVND (reference sequence). CDR3 loop: CASSPTDYGYTF. CDR3 sequence (DNA): TGTGCCAGTAGTCCTACAGACTATGGCTACACCTTC.

CDR3 sequence (DNA): TGTGCCAGCAATCGTGGGGCGAAGAACACTGAAGCTTTCTTT. This gives the protein CASNRGAKNTEAFF. The chain recombines TRBV6-5 with TRBJ1-1; a weak D match, TRBD1 (5 bases). Trimming shortened V by 7 bases and J by 1 base, and 13 bases separated the two germline ends. CDR1 is MNHEY, CDR2 SVGAGI, per germline. The length of the CDR3 is 14 residues.

Remarks on this clone: Relative to the germline gene, one junction end is altered; a read error may explain this. V usage is TRBV7-2 and J usage is TRBJ2-1; D is undetermined. CDR3 length: 13 amino acids. The germline CDR1 and CDR2 sequences are SGHTA and FQGNSA. Here the CDR3 reads CASSIASYDEQFF. DNA of the CDR3: TGTGCCAGCAGCATAGCCAGTTACGATGAGCAGTTCTTC.

The rearrangement joins TRBV18 to TRBJ2-2; D may be TRBD1 or TRBD2 (5 bases each). The ends were cut back, 2 bases at V and 4 bases at J, with 11 bases in the middle. The CDR3 length is 15 residues. The germline V gene has CDR1 KGHSH and CDR2 LQKENI. The CDR3 nucleotides are TGTGCCAGCTCACCAATCCAGGGACCCACCGGGGAGCTGTTTTTT. It encodes CASSPIQGPTGELFF.

The J gene is TRBJ1-1, the V gene TRBV4-2; a possible D gene is TRBD1 (6 bases). Germline CDR1 is LGHNA and CDR2 is YNFKEQ. The CDR3 is 15 amino acids. The V gene lost 0 bases and the J gene lost 4 bases, with 12 bases spanning the gap. DNA for the CDR3: TGTGCCAGCAGCCAAGACGGGGGGCGGTTCACTGAAGCTTTCTTT. It specifies CASSQDGGRFTEAFF.

The rearrangement uses TRBV6-4 and TRBJ2-2, with 13 bases identical to TRBD2. Germline V lookup: CDR1 MRHNA, CDR2 SNTAGT. The CDR3 extends over 17 amino acids. The junction had 7 bases not matched to a gene; V was cut back by 6 bases and J by 3 bases. CDR3 sequence (DNA): TGTGCCAGCAGACGAGGGACTAGCGGGGTTGACACCGGGGAGCTGTTTTTT. This encodes CASRRGTSGVDTGELFF.

This rearrangement joins TRBV7-9 to TRBJ2-7, with TRBD1 matching 9 bases. J was trimmed by 7 bases and V by 7 bases; bases with no gene match: 23. The CDR3 sequence is 18 residues long. Germline assignment: CDR1 SEHNR and CDR2 FQNEAQ (reference sequence). CDR3 in amino acids: CASTHPGTGPLSIGEQYF. Written as DNA, the CDR3 is TGTGCCAGCACCCATCCCGGGACAGGGCCCCTTTCTATAGGAGAGCAGTACTTC.

The J gene is TRBJ2-5, the V gene TRBV24-1, with 8 positions matching TRBD2. The trim removed 3 bases at V and 4 bases at J, leaving 6 bases unmatched. CDR3 length equals 15 residues. CDR1 KGHDR and CDR2 SFDVKD come from the germline V gene. The CDR3 DNA reads TGTGCCACCAGTGATCCAGCGGGAGCTGGAGAGACCCAGTACTTC. Translating gives CATSDPAGAGETQYF.

V gene TRBV4-1 combines with J gene TRBJ1-1; D remains unclear. Germline V gene lookup returns CDR1 MGHRA and CDR2 YSYEKL. V lost 3 bases to trimming and J lost 5 bases, with 10 bases between them. This CDR3 contains 13 residues. This CDR3 reads CASSQVFRTEAFF. The CDR3 DNA reads TGCGCCAGCAGCCAGGTTTTCAGGACTGAAGCTTTCTTT.

Here the CDR3 reads CPTTNDRGRTRSGANVLTF. The CDR3 coding sequence is TGTCCCACCACAAACGACAGGGGGCGTACCCGCTCTGGGGCCAACGTCCTGACTTTC. The J gene is TRBJ2-6, the V gene TRBV10-3, with 10 bases identical to TRBD1. The germline V gene encodes CDR1 ENHRY and CDR2 SYGVKD. CDR3 length: 19 amino acids.

V and J are TRBV25-1 and TRBJ1-2, with D perhaps matching TRBD1 (5 bases). Germline CDR1 MGHDK, CDR2 SYGVNS. The V gene lost 1 base and the J gene lost 8 bases, with 14 bases spanning the gap. This CDR3 has 14 amino acids. The CDR3 loop is CASSESQVAKGYTF. The CDR3 DNA reads as TGTGCCAGCAGTGAATCACAGGTTGCGAAGGGCTACACCTTC.

J is TRBJ2-7 and V is TRBV11-3, with 7 bases that match TRBD1. The V gene end was trimmed by 1 base and the J gene end by 2 bases; junction bases not matched to a gene: 8. Per the germline V gene, CDR1 is SGHNT and CDR2 is YENEEA. The CDR3 is made up of 16 amino acids. CDR3 sequence (DNA): TGTGCCAGCAGCTTAGGGCCCCAGGGACAGACCTACGAGCAGTACGTC. Translating it yields CASSLGPQGQTYEQYV.